What follows is one TCR beta chain and its context. Its matching antigen is unknown. This CDR3 is 17 amino acids long. With 1 base removed from V and 5 bases from J, the gap between germline ends came to 21 bases. CDR1 and CDR2 (germline): SGHAT, FQNNGV. The sample is drawn from a study of shared clonotypes between healthy human individuals. Study-wide background: Ranging from 18 to 49 in age, donors were a couple of women and three men. Study-level results: Though the depth was large, rarefaction showed that sorted-subset sequencing was incomplete.

The table came from immunoSEQ multiplex PCR; TCRdb's copy has only in-frame clones and leaves some out. The profile shows over 2,000,000 clones, over 85% of them singletons. In the naive CD8 group, cells lacked CD45RO and were positively selected for CCR7, so terminally differentiated effector memory CD45RA+ cells were left out. The TCR was taken from a man younger than 35 in good health. Some clones in this sample may be carry-over from other donors' samples. The sample was naive CD8+ T cells from PBMCs. The chain has TRBV11-2 and TRBJ2-7; D is perhaps TRBD1 or TRBD2 (6 bases each). CDR3 DNA sequence: TGTGCCAGCAGCTTAGGTCCAGGGGACTTCTCTGTCCACGAGCAGTACTTC. It is translated as CASSLGPGDFSVHEQYF.